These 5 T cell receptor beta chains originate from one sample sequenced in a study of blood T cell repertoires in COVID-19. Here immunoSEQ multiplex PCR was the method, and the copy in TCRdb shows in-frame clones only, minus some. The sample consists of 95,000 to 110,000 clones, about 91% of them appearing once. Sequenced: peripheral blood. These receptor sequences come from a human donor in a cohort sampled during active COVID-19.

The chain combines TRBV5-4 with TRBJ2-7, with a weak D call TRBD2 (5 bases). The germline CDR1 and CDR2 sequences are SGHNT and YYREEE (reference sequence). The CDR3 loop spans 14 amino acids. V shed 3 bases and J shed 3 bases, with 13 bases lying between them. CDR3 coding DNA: TGTGCCAGCAGCTGGGATAGGGAGATCTACGAGCAGTACTTC. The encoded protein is CASSWDREIYEQYF.

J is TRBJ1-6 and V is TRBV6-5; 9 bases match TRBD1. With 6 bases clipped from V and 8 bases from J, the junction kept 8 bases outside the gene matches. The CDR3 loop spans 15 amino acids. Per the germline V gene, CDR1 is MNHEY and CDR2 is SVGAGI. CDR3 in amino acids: CASSIGQGSHSPLHF. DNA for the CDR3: TGTGCCAGCAGCATAGGACAGGGGTCCCATTCACCCCTCCACTTT.

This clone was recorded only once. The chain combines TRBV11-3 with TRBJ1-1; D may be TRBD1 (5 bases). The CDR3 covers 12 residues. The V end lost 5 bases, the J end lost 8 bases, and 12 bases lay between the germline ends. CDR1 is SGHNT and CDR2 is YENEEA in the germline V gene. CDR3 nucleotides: TGTGCCAGCAGCCCAGGCCAGGGCGAAGCTTTCTTT. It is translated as CASSPGQGEAFF.

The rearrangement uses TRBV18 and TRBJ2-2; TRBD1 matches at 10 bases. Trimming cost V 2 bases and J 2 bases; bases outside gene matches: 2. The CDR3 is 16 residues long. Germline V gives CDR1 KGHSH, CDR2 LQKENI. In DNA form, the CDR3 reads TGTGCCAGCTCACCAGGACAGGGGGAAAACACCGGGGAGCTGTTTTTT. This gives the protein CASSPGQGENTGELFF.

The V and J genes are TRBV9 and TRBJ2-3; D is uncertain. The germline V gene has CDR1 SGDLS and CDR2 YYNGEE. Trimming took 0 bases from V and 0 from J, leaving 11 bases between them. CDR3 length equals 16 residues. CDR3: CASSVEPDMSTDTQYF. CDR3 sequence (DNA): TGTGCCAGCAGCGTAGAACCCGACATGAGCACAGATACGCAGTATTTT.